What follows describes a single T cell receptor beta chain. The CDR3 loop spans 13 amino acids. Germline trimming cut 1 base from V and 8 bases from J; bases unmatched to any gene: 3. Germline lookup yields CDR1 SGHKS and CDR2 YYEKEE (reference sequence). Until they underwent thyroid surgery, no patient had received any treatment. Original handling: Using the CDR3 differences seen across clinicopathological groups, the authors built a distant-metastasis classifier for papillary thyroid cancer, which was meant to discriminate distant-metastatic patients. With MiXCR, TCRdb called clones anew from the PCR reads. The V and J calls, along with clone size, are taken from TCRdb and not from the paper's own processing. The sample consists of over 35,000 clones, around 16% of them appearing once. The source of the sample is a study of metastatic and nonmetastatic thyroid tumors. Study context: The comparison covered peripheral blood and tumor or nodule tissue in malignant and benign thyroid patients.

The origin of this receptor is a female donor with papillary thyroid cancer or a benign thyroid nodule (not recorded which). Some clones in this sample may be carry-over from other donors' samples. The chain employs TRBV5-5 and TRBJ2-5, with 9 bases lining up with TRBD1. Sequences were obtained from tumor tissue. CDR3 amino acids: CASSLTGGDTQYF. The CDR3 DNA is TGTGCCAGCAGCTTGACAGGGGGCGATACCCAGTACTTC.